Listed below are T cell receptor beta chains from one sample, sequenced in a study of radiotherapy plus CTLA-4 blockade in lung cancer. Method: immunoSEQ multiplex PCR; TCRdb's copy keeps in-frame clones and lacks some. This table has approximately 83,000 clones, 60% to 85% appearing once. The specimen was peripheral blood, collected from a patient treated with radiotherapy plus ipilimumab. These receptors were taken from a human donor with non-small cell lung cancer who had a partial response to radiotherapy plus ipilimumab. Some clones in this sample may be carry-over from other donors' samples. The CDR3 runs from the conserved cysteine through the conserved F or W. The D gene is left open where the match is weak. Expanded clones get a size class; other rows say once, few or many, or leave the size out.

j_gene	abundance	v_gene	d_gene	CDR3aa	CDR3nt
TRBJ2-5	NA	TRBV10-3	TRBD2	CAISESMASGGQETQYF	TGTGCCATCAGTGAGTCGATGGCTAGCGGGGGCCAAGAGACCCAGTACTTC
TRBJ2-7	NA	TRBV19	NA	CASGPRNEQYF	TGTGCCAGTGGGCCCCGCAACGAGCAGTACTTC
TRBJ2-3	NA	TRBV5-1	TRBD2	CASVSGQSTDTQYF	TGCGCCAGTGTTAGCGGGCAAAGCACAGATACGCAGTATTTT
TRBJ2-7	many	TRBV5-6	NA	CASSIGTLYEQYF	TGTGCCAGCAGCATCGGGACACTCTACGAGCAGTACTTC
TRBJ2-7	NA	TRBV6-1	NA	CASSENPEVGQYF	TGTGCCAGCAGTGAGAACCCAGAGGTGGGGCAGTACTTC
TRBJ2-7	NA	TRBV9	NA	CASSLGNFGSGEQYF	TGTGCCAGCAGTCTAGGGAATTTCGGGAGCGGCGAGCAGTACTTC
TRBJ2-1	NA	TRBV7-6	TRBD2	CASSLLAGGSYNEQFF	TGTGCCAGCAGCTTACTAGCGGGAGGTAGCTACAATGAGCAGTTCTTC
TRBJ2-1	NA	TRBV11-2	NA	CASSSDPRDEQFF	TGTGCCAGCAGCTCCGACCCGCGGGATGAGCAGTTCTTC
TRBJ1-5	few	TRBV7-9	NA	CASSSETAYSNQPQHF	TGTGCCAGCAGCTCCGAGACAGCTTATAGCAATCAGCCCCAGCATTTT
TRBJ1-2	NA	TRBV5-1	TRBD1	CASSFGTASNYGYTF	TGCGCCAGCAGCTTCGGGACAGCCTCTAACTATGGCTACACCTTC
TRBJ1-2	NA	TRBV5-4	NA	CASSRDSIYGYTF	TGTGCCAGCAGCCGAGACAGCATCTATGGCTACACCTTC
TRBJ1-2	NA	TRBV28	TRBD1	CASSITGGYGYTF	TGTGCCAGCAGTATAACAGGGGGCTATGGCTACACCTTC
TRBJ1-2	few	TRBV11-3	TRBD1	CASSQDRGSGYTF	TGTGCCAGCAGTCAGGACAGGGGAAGTGGCTACACCTTC
TRBJ2-7	NA	TRBV21-1	NA	CASSKALLDGTCEQYF	TGTGCCAGCAGCAAAGCGCTTTTGGACGGGACTTGTGAGCAGTACTTC
TRBJ1-2	NA	TRBV6-1	NA	CASSEVTFGGYTF	TGTGCCAGCAGTGAAGTTACCTTCGGTGGCTACACCTTC
TRBJ2-3	NA	TRBV28	TRBD2	CASSLWRMIAGVVDTQYF	TGTGCCAGCAGTTTATGGAGGATGATAGCGGGAGTTGTAGATACGCAGTATTTT
TRBJ2-5	NA	TRBV5-4	NA	CASSADTRQETQYF	TGTGCCAGCAGCGCCGACACCAGGCAAGAGACCCAGTACTTC
TRBJ1-3	NA	TRBV18	NA	CASSPQDSGNTIYF	TGTGCCAGCTCACCCCAGGACTCTGGAAACACCATATATTTT
TRBJ1-4	NA	TRBV13	NA	CASSQGKVNEKLFF	TGTGCCAGCAGCCAGGGTAAGGTGAATGAAAAACTGTTTTTT
TRBJ2-7	few	TRBV2	TRBD1	CASLRDRGSYEQYF	TGTGCCAGCCTCCGGGACAGGGGTTCCTACGAGCAGTACTTC
TRBJ1-5	NA	TRBV6-5	TRBD1	CASRGQGGNQPQHF	TGTGCCAGCAGGGGACAGGGTGGCAATCAGCCCCAGCATTTT
TRBJ2-3	NA	TRBV9	TRBD2	CASSVSGRDTDTQYF	TGTGCCAGCAGCGTTAGCGGGAGGGACACAGATACGCAGTATTTT
TRBJ2-5	NA	TRBV4-1	TRBD1	CASSHVTGTGGQETQYF	TGCGCCAGCAGCCACGTGACCGGGACAGGGGGCCAAGAGACCCAGTACTTC
TRBJ2-2	NA	TRBV27	NA	CASSFRGLSTGELFF	TGTGCCAGCAGTTTCCGGGGATTGAGCACCGGGGAGCTGTTTTTT
TRBJ1-1	NA	TRBV15	TRBD1	CATSTPGTGKGDTEAFF	TGTGCCACCAGCACCCCGGGGACAGGGAAGGGGGACACTGAAGCTTTCTTT
TRBJ2-2	NA	TRBV5-1	TRBD2	CASSMAGGYAGELFF	TGCGCCAGCAGCATGGCGGGAGGATACGCCGGGGAGCTGTTTTTT
TRBJ2-5	few	TRBV27	NA	CASSLSVVSGETQYF	TGTGCCAGCAGTTTATCGGTGGTTTCCGGGGAGACCCAGTACTTC
TRBJ2-5	NA	TRBV5-6	TRBD1	CASSLDRGETQYF	TGTGCCAGCAGCTTGGACAGGGGTGAGACCCAGTACTTC
TRBJ2-6	NA	TRBV19	NA	CASSQRAGPYSGANVLTF	TGTGCCAGCAGTCAGCGAGCAGGGCCCTACTCTGGGGCCAACGTCCTGACTTTC
TRBJ1-5	NA	TRBV19	TRBD1	CASRSGQEKNQPQHF	TGTGCCAGTAGGTCGGGACAGGAGAAGAATCAGCCCCAGCATTTT
TRBJ2-3	NA	TRBV5-5	TRBD2	CASSSSSGGGDTQYF	TGTGCCAGCAGCTCGTCTAGCGGGGGAGGAGATACGCAGTATTTT
TRBJ2-5	NA	TRBV10-2	TRBD2	CASSLTSGGQETQYF	TGCGCCAGCAGTTTGACTAGCGGGGGGCAGGAGACCCAGTACTTC
TRBJ1-5	NA	TRBV19	TRBD1	CASSRTTGTDDQPQHF	TGTGCCAGTAGTAGAACAACCGGGACAGACGATCAGCCCCAGCATTTT
TRBJ2-7	NA	TRBV5-6	TRBD1	CASSPTGTGTYEQYF	TGTGCCAGCAGCCCCACCGGGACAGGAACCTACGAGCAGTACTTC
TRBJ2-7	NA	TRBV15	NA	CATSRVESYEQYF	TGTGCCACCAGCAGAGTGGAGTCCTACGAGCAGTACTTC
TRBJ1-1	NA	TRBV18	NA	CASSPQQGVTEAFF	TGTGCCAGCTCACCACAACAGGGAGTTACTGAAGCTTTCTTT
TRBJ2-5	NA	TRBV6-6	NA	CASGTPMGTQYF	TGTGCCAGCGGGACACCTATGGGGACCCAGTACTTC
TRBJ2-5	NA	TRBV9	NA	CASNRGQLQETQYF	TGTGCCAGCAACCGAGGACAGCTCCAAGAGACCCAGTACTTC
TRBJ1-6	NA	TRBV11-3	NA	CASSPSRDSPLHF	TGTGCCAGCAGCCCAAGCAGGGATTCACCCCTCCACTTT
TRBJ1-6	NA	TRBV18	TRBD1	CASSRDRYNSPLHF	TGTGCCAGCTCACGGGACAGATATAATTCACCCCTCCACTTT
TRBJ2-4	NA	TRBV6-1	NA	CASSPARGNKNIQYF	TGTGCCAGCAGCCCCGCCCGCGGTAACAAAAACATTCAGTACTTC
TRBJ2-1	few	TRBV7-2	TRBD1	CASSTGGYNEQFF	TGTGCCAGCAGCACAGGGGGCTACAATGAGCAGTTCTTC
TRBJ1-4	NA	TRBV7-2	TRBD1	CASSLQGLKEKLFF	TGTGCCAGCAGTTTACAGGGGCTGAAAGAAAAACTGTTTTTT